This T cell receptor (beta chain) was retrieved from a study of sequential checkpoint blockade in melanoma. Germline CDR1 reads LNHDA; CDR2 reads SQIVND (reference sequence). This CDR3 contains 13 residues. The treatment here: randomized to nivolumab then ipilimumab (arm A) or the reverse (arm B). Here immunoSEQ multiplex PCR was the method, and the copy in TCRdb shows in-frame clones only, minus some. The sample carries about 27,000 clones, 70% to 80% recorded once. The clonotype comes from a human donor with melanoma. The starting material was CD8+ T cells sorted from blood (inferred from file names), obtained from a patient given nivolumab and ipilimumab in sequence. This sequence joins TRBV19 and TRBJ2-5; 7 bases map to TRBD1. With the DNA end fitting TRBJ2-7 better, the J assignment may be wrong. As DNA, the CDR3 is TGTGCCAGTAGCCATGGGACAGTCTACGAGCAGTACTTC. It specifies CASSHGTVYEQYF.